This passage covers 18 T cell receptor beta chains from one sample sequenced in a study of T cell repertoires in cytomegalovirus infection. One entry per CDR3 protein results from TCRdb running MiXCR on the reads. The sample consists of some 440,000 distinct CDR3 sequences, under 40% of them appearing once. The specimen sequenced was PBMCs. The origin of the receptors is a human donor in good health (CMV status not recorded). Some clones in this sample may be carry-over from other donors' samples.

With respect to this clonotype: Since a much larger clone is just one base distant, this may be a read error. The chain carries TRBV11-2 and TRBJ2-7, with TRBD1 matching over 10 bases. The CDR3 is 18 amino acids. V dropped 5 bases and J dropped 4; count of bases not matched to a gene: 17. Germline V lookup: CDR1 SGHAT, CDR2 FQNNGV. DNA of the CDR3: TGTGCCAGCAGCCCCACCCCCGACACGACAGGGGGCTTGTACGAGCAGTACTTC. Its protein product is CASSPTPDTTGGLYEQYF.

This clonotype has only a few counts. The rearrangement uses TRBV5-6 and TRBJ2-3; 8 positions match TRBD1. The germline V gene has CDR1 SGHDT and CDR2 YYEEEE. The CDR3 covers 17 residues. V shed 4 bases and J 4 bases; nucleotides not matched to a gene: 14. CDR3 sequence: CASSEKAGGARSDTQYF. The CDR3 coding sequence is TGTGCCAGCAGCGAAAAAGCAGGGGGCGCGCGGTCAGATACGCAGTATTTT.

The gene calls are TRBV6-1 and TRBJ2-6; TRBD2 matches at 7 bases. The J segment lost 1 base and the V segment lost 5 bases, leaving 8 bases of the junction unmatched. The CDR3 consists of 17 residues. Germline V CDR1 and CDR2: MNHNS, SASEGT. The CDR3 DNA follows: TGTGCCAGCAGTCGCGATCCCGGGGGGTCTGGGGCCAACGTCCTGACTTTC. This codes for CASSRDPGGSGANVLTF.

V usage is TRBV19 and J usage is TRBJ2-5; maybe TRBD2 (6 bases). Germline CDR1 LNHDA, CDR2 SQIVND (reference sequence). V was cut by 6 bases and J by 4 bases, with 15 bases left in between. The CDR3 is made up of 14 amino acids. The CDR3 bases are TGTGCCAGTAGGACTATAGCCGGGGGAGAGACCCAGTACTTC. The encoded protein is CASRTIAGGETQYF.

This clonotype was counted a few times. The genes are TRBV19 and TRBJ2-3; TRBD1 agrees at 8 bases. CDR1 is LNHDA, CDR2 SQIVND, per germline (reference sequence). V trimming: 6 bases; J trimming: 4 bases; junction bases outside the gene matches: 9. The CDR3 consists of 15 residues. CDR3 region: CASSRTGIGADTQYF. The CDR3 DNA follows: TGTGCCAGTAGCCGGACAGGGATTGGTGCAGATACGCAGTATTTT. The full variable domain, in which reference TRBV19 and TRBJ2-3 provide the parts outside the CDR3, is DGGITQSPKYLFRKEGQNVTLSCEQNLNHDAMYWYRQDPGQGLRLIYYSQIVNDFQKGDIAEGYSVSREKKESFPLTVTSAQKNPTAFYLCASSRTGIGADTQYFGPGTRLTVL.

V is TRBV6-1 and J is TRBJ1-1; D is undetermined. There are 14 residues in the CDR3. V was trimmed by 8 bases and J by 7 bases, leaving 20 bases between them. Germline CDR1 MNHNS, CDR2 SASEGT. CDR3: CASSIAGGADEAFF. The CDR3 nucleotides are TGTGCCAGCTCAATAGCGGGCGGTGCTGATGAAGCTTTCTTT.

The chain links TRBV19 to TRBJ2-7; TRBD1 aligns across 7 bases. CDR3 length: 14 residues. V shed 5 bases, J shed 2 bases, and the junction held 6 bases outside the gene matches. The germline V gene has CDR1 LNHDA and CDR2 SQIVND (reference sequence). The CDR3 is CASSPTTGPYEQYF. The CDR3, as DNA: TGTGCCAGTAGTCCCACGACAGGGCCCTACGAGCAGTACTTC. Combining the CDR3 with reference TRBV19 and TRBJ2-7 gives the whole variable domain DGGITQSPKYLFRKEGQNVTLSCEQNLNHDAMYWYRQDPGQGLRLIYYSQIVNDFQKGDIAEGYSVSREKKESFPLTVTSAQKNPTAFYLCASSPTTGPYEQYFGPGTRLTVT.

The V gene is TRBV6-1, the J gene TRBJ2-7; 7 positions agree with TRBD1. This CDR3 has 15 residues. Trimming cost V 6 bases and J 0 bases; bases outside gene matches: 8. Germline V gives CDR1 MNHNS, CDR2 SASEGT. For the CDR3, the DNA is TGTGCCAGCAGCCCCTACAGGGGCCTCTCCTACGAGCAGTACTTC. Translating gives CASSPYRGLSYEQYF.

The rearrangement uses TRBV4-2 and TRBJ1-5; TRBD1 is a possible D gene (6 bases). The CDR3 consists of 15 residues. Germline assignment: CDR1 LGHNA and CDR2 YNFKEQ. Trimming pared 0 bases from V and 3 bases from J, leaving 9 bases between. The CDR3 DNA is TGTGCCAGCAGCCAAGAGTCAGGGGCCAATCAGCCCCAGCATTTT. Amino acids: CASSQESGANQPQHF.

The V and J genes are TRBV5-1 and TRBJ1-1; the D gene is possibly TRBD1 (6 bases). Trimming shortened V by 0 bases and J by 4 bases, and 16 bases separated the two germline ends. The CDR3 has 16 residues. Germline V gives CDR1 SGHRS, CDR2 YFSETQ. CDR3 in amino acids: CASSLEGQGRGTEAFF. The CDR3 nucleotides read TGCGCCAGCAGCTTGGAGGGGCAGGGGAGGGGCACTGAAGCTTTCTTT.

For this clonotype: Since the CDR3 does not end with the conserved phenylalanine or tryptophan, this likely comes from a read error. This rearrangement joins TRBV7-1 to TRBJ2-7; unclear D gene. TRBV7-1 is identified as an open reading frame with a role that is uncertain. The CDR3 is 15 amino acids. V lost 5 bases and J 2 bases, leaving 16 bases between the germline ends. The CDR3 protein is CASSPSLESTYEQYC. The CDR3 bases are TGTGCCAGCAGCCCCTCACTTGAGAGCACCTACGAGCAGTACTGC.

V gene TRBV28 combines with J gene TRBJ1-2; no definite D call. There are 13 residues in the CDR3. CDR1 and CDR2 (germline): MDHEN, SYDVKM. V was cut by 3 bases and J by 4 bases, with 9 bases left in between. CDR3 DNA sequence: TGTGCCAGCAGTTTTAGCAGAGTCTATGGCTACACCTTC. Amino acids: CASSFSRVYGYTF.

This clonotype has at least ten counts. CDR3 region: CASSGTGSTDTQYF. DNA of the CDR3: TGTGCCAGCAGCGGGACGGGTAGCACAGATACGCAGTATTTT. The V gene is TRBV6-4, the J gene TRBJ2-3; D may be TRBD1 or TRBD2 (5 bases each). The V and J ends lost 6 bases and 0 bases respectively, with 10 bases between them. The CDR3 is made up of 14 amino acids. Germline V gene sequence: CDR1 MRHNA, CDR2 SNTAGT.

Note on this clonotype: A clone one base away is much larger, so this may be a read error. The gene calls are TRBV7-2 and TRBJ2-3; D tentatively reads TRBD1 or TRBD2 (5 bases each). The CDR3 extends over 20 amino acids. Germline CDR1 is SGHTA and CDR2 is FQGNSA. V lost 3 bases, J lost 4 bases, and 29 bases lay in between. The CDR3 coding sequence is TGTGCCAGCAGCTTCACTTTCTCATCCCGGGGCCTCACAAGCCCAGATACGCAGTATTTT. Encoded protein: CASSFTFSSRGLTSPDTQYF.

This clonotype was found many times. The chain employs TRBV7-9 and TRBJ2-1; D not certain. CDR1 SEHNR and CDR2 FQNEAQ come from the germline V gene (reference sequence). V was trimmed by 1 base and J by 4 bases, leaving 8 bases between them. CDR3 size: 14 residues. The chain's CDR3 is CASSLGDGYNEQFF. CDR3 DNA sequence: TGTGCCAGCAGCTTAGGAGACGGGTACAATGAGCAGTTCTTC.

This sequence joins TRBV11-2 and TRBJ2-6; 7 bases match TRBD2. Germline CDR1 SGHAT, CDR2 FQNNGV. Trimming at V came to 2 bases and at J to 4 bases, leaving 5 bases not matched to a gene. The CDR3 consists of 16 residues. DNA of the CDR3: TGTGCCAGCAGCTTAAGAGCGGGGTCCGGGGCCAACGTCCTGACTTTC. It encodes CASSLRAGSGANVLTF.

The J gene is TRBJ2-7, the V gene TRBV7-9; D unclear. V was pared by 4 bases and J by 2 bases, with 9 bases between. Germline CDR1 SEHNR, CDR2 FQNEAQ (reference sequence). The CDR3 has 13 residues. The CDR3 loop reads CASSSSRAYEQYF. The CDR3 region has the DNA TGTGCCAGCAGCTCCTCAAGGGCCTACGAGCAGTACTTC.

The chain couples TRBV29-1 to TRBJ2-7, with TRBD1 identical over 8 bases. The CDR3 has 14 amino acids. Germline V gene sequence: CDR1 SQVTM, CDR2 ANQGSEA. The V segment lost 0 bases and the J segment 4 bases; nucleotides outside the gene matches: 5. DNA of the CDR3: TGCAGCGTTGAAGATAGGCAGGGGGCTTACGAGCAGTACTTC. Amino acid sequence: CSVEDRQGAYEQYF.